This T cell receptor beta chain was recovered during a study of T-cell memory formation after mild COVID-19. Whole-study results and caveats: The appearance of some responding clones in pre-infection memory suggested that cross-reactive memory joined. Second-wave clones that peaked on day 37 lacked confirmed SARS-CoV-2 specificity.

V dropped 8 bases and J dropped 0 bases, with 25 bases sitting between them. The CDR3 consists of 18 residues. Germline CDR1 LNHDA, CDR2 SQIVND (reference sequence). A note on this clonotype: The antigen remains unidentified.

With constant-segment primers, 5'RACE yielded cDNA libraries of TCR alpha and TCR beta that carried sample barcodes and UMIs. TCRdb used MiXCR to reprocess the 5' RACE reads, holding one entry per CDR3 protein. This sample yields 110,000 to 150,000 distinct CDR3 sequences, of which roughly 24% are seen a single time; approximately 25% belongs to the top ten. The J gene is TRBJ1-2, the V gene TRBV19; a possible D gene is TRBD1 (5 bases). Sequencing was carried out using PBMCs or a T cell subset sorted from them (not recorded which). The source of this sequence is an adult woman who had mild COVID-19 (a few samples of this study predate the infection). Cell type and time point are not known. CDR3 protein: CASWGPFPSRLANYGYTF. The CDR3 DNA reads TGTGCCAGTTGGGGACCTTTCCCCTCCCGACTAGCTAACTATGGCTACACCTTC.